The 8 T cell receptor beta chains given below trace back to one sample, sequenced in a study of T cell responses to AZD1222 COVID-19 vaccine. Repertoires were generated with immunoSEQ multiplex PCR, while TCRdb's copy carries only in-frame clones and drops some. The sample has under 200,000 clones; over 85% are singletons. The source was peripheral blood, collected on day 0 of AZD1222 vaccination. The receptors were gathered from an adult in good health.

This chain uses TRBV28 with TRBJ1-2, with D tentatively TRBD1 (6 bases). The V end was cut by 8 bases, the J end by 2 bases, with 15 bases between. The CDR3 has 14 residues. Germline CDR1 MDHEN, CDR2 SYDVKM. The CDR3 sequence: CASVQGPRNYGYTF. CDR3 bases: TGTGCCAGCGTACAGGGCCCACGAAACTATGGCTACACCTTC.

The V gene is TRBV5-1, the J gene TRBJ2-7; D is ambiguous. The V gene's germline CDR1 is SGHRS and CDR2 YFSETQ. This CDR3 is 14 amino acids long. V was shortened by 0 bases and J by 2 bases, with 9 bases between the two germline ends. The CDR3 sequence: CASSLGPAAYEQYF. CDR3 bases: TGCGCCAGCAGCTTGGGACCTGCTGCCTACGAGCAGTACTTC.

The chain uses TRBV9 and TRBJ1-1; possible D gene TRBD1, 5 bases. V was trimmed by 3 bases and J by 3 bases, leaving 15 bases between them. Looked up from germline, CDR1 is SGDLS and CDR2 is YYNGEE. The CDR3 contains 15 residues. CDR3 amino acids: CASSAGKGRDTEAFF. In nucleotides, the CDR3 is TGTGCCAGCAGCGCCGGCAAGGGGAGGGACACTGAAGCTTTCTTT.

The chain combines TRBV6-6 with TRBJ2-1, with 7 bases aligning to TRBD2. Trimming at V came to 4 bases and at J to 10 bases, leaving 10 bases not matched to a gene. CDR3 length equals 14 residues. Germline loops: CDR1 MNHNY, CDR2 SVGAGI (reference sequence). For the CDR3, the DNA is TGTGCCAGCAGTTTCGGTGGAGCGGGGAGAGAGCAGTTCTTC. Translated, it gives CASSFGGAGREQFF.

The rearrangement uses TRBV12-5 and TRBJ1-5, with 7 bases lining up with TRBD1. Unmatched junction bases numbered 9, after V lost 6 bases and J lost 4 bases. Per germline, CDR1 LGHNT and CDR2 FRNRAP. The CDR3 is 15 residues long. The CDR3 nucleotides read TGTGCTAGTGGCCTCGGGACAGCGTTAAATCAGCCCCAGCATTTT. Protein sequence: CASGLGTALNQPQHF. Filled out from reference TRBV12-5 and TRBJ1-5, the complete variable domain reads DARVTQTPRHKVTEMGQEVTMRCQPILGHNTVFWYRQTMMQGLELLAYFRNRAPLDDSGMPKDRFSAEMPDATLATLKIQPSEPRDSAVYFCASGLGTALNQPQHFGDGTRLSIL.

The chain is built from TRBV19 and TRBJ2-4, with TRBD1 matching 7 bases. The germline V gene has CDR1 LNHDA and CDR2 SQIVND (reference sequence). This CDR3 is 14 amino acids long. J was trimmed by 3 bases and V by 6 bases; bases with no gene match: 5. CDR3 residues: CASRNGDSKNIQYF. CDR3 DNA: TGTGCCAGTAGGAACGGGGACAGCAAAAACATTCAGTACTTC.

The V gene is TRBV27, the J gene TRBJ2-1; D gene unclear. Germline loops: CDR1 MNHEY, CDR2 SMNVEV (reference sequence). V lost 2 bases and J 0 bases, leaving 14 bases between the germline ends. CDR3 length equals 17 residues. CDR3 loop: CASSLVVPVSSYNEQFF. CDR3 DNA sequence: TGTGCCAGCAGTTTAGTGGTCCCAGTGAGCTCCTACAATGAGCAGTTCTTC.

The gene calls are TRBV10-3 and TRBJ2-2, with unresolved D. Germline V lookup: CDR1 ENHRY, CDR2 SYGVKD. This CDR3 has 15 amino acids. V lost 3 bases and J lost 0, with 8 bases in between. The CDR3 nucleotides read TGTGCCATCAGTGACGGCACCGCGAACACCGGGGAGCTGTTTTTT. Translated, it gives CAISDGTANTGELFF.